This TCR beta chain emerged from a study of blood T cell repertoires in COVID-19. This clone was seen more than once but under ten times. The data were produced by immunoSEQ multiplex PCR, yet TCRdb's version contains in-frame clones alone and is incomplete. This sample carries about 170,000 clones, around four fifths of them seen once, and the ten largest clones take approximately 4%. The germline V gene encodes CDR1 SGHTA and CDR2 FQGNSA. The CDR3 is 15 amino acids. The germline V and J ends were trimmed by 4 bases and 6 bases, with 18 bases remaining between them. What was sequenced was PBMCs or T cells enriched from blood (not recorded which). The chain uses TRBV7-2 and TRBJ1-1; D may be TRBD1 (5 bases). This clonotype originated in a woman in her forties or fifties in a cohort exposed to, infected with or recovered from COVID-19 (not recorded which). The CDR3 loop reads CASSSSGYNRAEAFF. Here the CDR3 DNA reads TGTGCCAGCAGCTCTTCAGGGTATAATAGGGCTGAAGCTTTCTTT.